This paragraph reports one T cell receptor (beta chain). No cognate antigen has been identified for it. An end of the junction does not agree with germline; a read error may underlie this. The time point label on this specimen signifies: around 25 months on ibrutinib. Approximately 2 micrograms of genomic DNA were extracted from cryopreserved PBMCs for TCR beta library preparation. Longitudinal blood samples from CLL patients receiving ibrutinib monotherapy were subjected to high-throughput TCR beta sequencing. The patients took part in an open-label, single-center phase 2 trial of ibrutinib monotherapy. The data originate from a study of cytotoxic CD8 clonotypes in ibrutinib-treated CLL (dated by TCRdb to the early 2020s). Study-level background: The cohort had 11 relapsed/refractory and roughly 15 treatment-naive patients; under 18 were IGHV unmutated. Partial responses were observed in about 25 patients and complete responses in 2; after a median follow-up of 68 months, remission was maintained in approximately 14 patients and progression was observed in approximately twelve. Response samples were obtained after a median of approximately twelve months of treatment, with a range of roughly 6 to 40 months. An average of roughly 270,000 productive templates and roughly 94,000 productive rearrangements was obtained per sample. Of the 85 to 95 participants in the trial, roughly 26 had longitudinal samples available. Cryopreserved peripheral blood mononuclear cells were collected before treatment, at response, and at either disease progression or sustained remission. Patients were still on ibrutinib when every remission and progressive disease sample was collected. Here is what the overall study found, with its caveats: An increase in clonality was observed at ibrutinib response, with clonality remaining stable during sustained remission and falling back toward baseline at progression. Lymph node repertoires were not examined, and the timing of sampling was not matched between patients in sustained remission and those whose disease progressed. Public clonotypes were rare and either shrank or stayed stable during treatment, and the rise in clonality at ibrutinib response reflected expansion of private clonotypes. Baseline clonality exceeded that of age-matched healthy donors and correlated strongly with circulating CD8+ T-cell counts.

The germline V gene gives CDR1 as MNHEY and CDR2 as SVGAGI. Including the terminal cysteine and phenylalanine, the CDR3 comprises 15 residues. Just the 45-base CDR3 DNA is kept, in frame starting at base 1. Each clonotype received, on average, about 10x coverage in deep resolution sequencing performed on a MiSeq, where the target depth lay between 1 in 1 million and 1 in 200,000 T cells. TCR beta libraries were generated with the immunoSEQ hsTCRB Kit. The study's own analysis went as follows. The data were analyzed with ImmunoSEQ Analyzer and ImmunoSEQ Data Assistant, and V, D and J gene assignments followed IMGT definitions. Clonality, which ranges from 0 to 1, was calculated by subtracting the normalized Shannon entropy of productive rearrangement frequencies from one. Only overrepresented clonotypes making up at least 0.05% of the repertoire of each patient were included in the public clonotype analysis. Repertoires from about a dozen age-matched healthy donors in immuneACCESS were used as clonality controls. Drawn from immuneACCESS, this table holds only the in-frame rearrangements with V and J called that TCRdb kept. Clones are partly lost; checked studies trace under half to an unresolved V gene and leave the rest unexplained. That table supplies the V and J calls and clone size; D and trimming were determined from the DNA. In this sample the table shows 140,000 to 150,000 clones, roughly 76% of which occur a single time. Clones ranked in the top ten supply just over 5% of the sample.

The chain is made from TRBV6-5 and TRBJ2-1; the D region is possibly TRBD1 or TRBD2, each matching across 6 bases. Sequences were derived from PBMCs, sampled after 24 months of ibrutinib treatment. The TCR comes from a human donor with chronic lymphocytic leukemia. The DNA reads as follows: TGTGCCAACAGTCCCCGAGGGGGGTCCTACAATGAGCAGTTCTTC. It codes for CANSPRGGSYNEQFF.